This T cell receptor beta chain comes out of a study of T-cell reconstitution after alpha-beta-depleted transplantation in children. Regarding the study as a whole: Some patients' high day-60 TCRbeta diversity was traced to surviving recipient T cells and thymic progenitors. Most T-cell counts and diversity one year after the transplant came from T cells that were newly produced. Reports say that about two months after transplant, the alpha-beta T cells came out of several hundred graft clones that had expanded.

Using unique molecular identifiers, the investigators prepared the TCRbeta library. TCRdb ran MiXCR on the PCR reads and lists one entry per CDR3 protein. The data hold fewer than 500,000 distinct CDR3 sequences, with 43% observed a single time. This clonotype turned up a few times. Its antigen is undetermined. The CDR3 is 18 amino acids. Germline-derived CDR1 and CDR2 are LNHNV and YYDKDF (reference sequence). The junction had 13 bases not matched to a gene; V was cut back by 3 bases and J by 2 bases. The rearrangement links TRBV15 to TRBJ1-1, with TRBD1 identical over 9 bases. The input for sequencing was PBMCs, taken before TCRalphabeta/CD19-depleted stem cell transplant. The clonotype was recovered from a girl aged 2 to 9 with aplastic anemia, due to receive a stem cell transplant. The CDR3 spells CATSSPIVAGQGNTEAFF. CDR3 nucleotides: TGTGCCACCAGCAGTCCGATAGTGGCGGGACAGGGTAACACTGAAGCTTTCTTT.